A selection of T cell receptor beta chains follows, all from one sample in a study of OX40 agonist ivuxolimab in advanced cancers. Only in-frame clones appear in the TCRdb table, and some are missing; sequencing was by immunoSEQ multiplex PCR. The profile shows roughly 70,000 clones, 70% to 90% of them singletons. The specimen comprised CD4+ or CD8+ T cells sorted from blood, sampled in a trial of the OX40 agonist ivuxolimab. The source of these receptors is an adult with an advanced solid tumor such as melanoma, head and neck, liver or kidney cancer. Each CDR3 is given with its conserved first and last residue. The D gene is left open where the match is weak. Clone size is stated in some rows and not others, as once, few, many or a class when expanded.

TRBJ2-1 | TRBD2 | - | TRBV28 | CASSSLAGNSYNEQFF | TGTGCCAGCAGTTCCTTAGCGGGCAACTCGTACAATGAGCAGTTCTTC
TRBJ2-7 | TRBD2 | - | TRBV5-5 | CASSLGPASGFGYEQYF | TGTGCCAGCAGCTTGGGTCCCGCTAGCGGATTCGGGTACGAGCAGTACTTC
TRBJ2-3 | TRBD2 | - | TRBV4-3 | CASSQVLAGGVRWTDTQYF | TGCGCCAGCAGCCAAGTTCTAGCGGGAGGGGTGAGGTGGACAGATACGCAGTATTTT
TRBJ2-1 | - | few | TRBV7-3 | CASSSGGRLDEQFF | TGTGCCAGCAGCTCCGGGGGGCGGCTCGATGAGCAGTTCTTC
TRBJ2-7 | TRBD2 | - | TRBV6-6 | CASSRGLAGGSEQYF | TGTGCCAGCAGTCGGGGACTAGCGGGAGGGAGCGAGCAGTACTTC
TRBJ2-7 | - | few | TRBV30 | CAWSPVRGIEYF | TGTGCCTGGAGTCCCGTTCGCGGGATAGAGTACTTC
TRBJ2-1 | TRBD2 | - | TRBV5-8 | CASISLAGSGQFF | TGTGCCAGTATCTCCCTAGCGGGGTCCGGGCAGTTCTTC
TRBJ1-3 | - | - | TRBV7-2 | CASSLAGTNGNTIYF | TGTGCCAGCAGCTTAGCGGGGACAAATGGAAACACCATATATTTT
TRBJ2-1 | - | - | TRBV5-6 | CASSWGRGAMNEQFF | TGTGCCAGCAGCTGGGGAAGGGGAGCTATGAATGAGCAGTTCTTC
TRBJ1-1 | TRBD1 | - | TRBV6-5 | CASSYGDRDTEAFF | TGTGCCAGCAGTTACGGGGACAGAGACACTGAAGCTTTCTTT
TRBJ2-5 | - | - | TRBV7-9 | CASSRSGLQETQYF | TGTGCCAGCAGCCGGAGCGGGCTCCAAGAGACCCAGTACTTC
TRBJ1-1 | - | - | TRBV5-1 | CASKSDTEAFF | TGCGCCAGCAAGTCGGACACTGAAGCTTTCTTT
TRBJ1-2 | - | - | TRBV19 | CASRREDSNYGYTF | TGTGCCAGTAGGAGAGAGGACAGTAACTATGGCTACACCTTC
TRBJ1-1 | - | - | TRBV5-1 | CASSFWGREGTEAFF | TGCGCCAGCAGCTTTTGGGGAAGGGAGGGAACTGAAGCTTTCTTT
TRBJ1-5 | - | - | TRBV30 | CAFRTVKGFQHF | TGTGCCTTCCGGACGGTGAAGGGATTCCAGCATTTT
TRBJ2-1 | - | - | TRBV5-1 | CASSSSSYPDNEQFF | TGCGCCAGCAGCTCCTCTAGTTATCCGGACAATGAGCAGTTCTTC
TRBJ2-7 | - | - | TRBV5-5 | CASSLSAEGYEQYF | TGTGCCAGCAGCTTGTCTGCGGAGGGGTACGAGCAGTACTTC
TRBJ2-4 | - | - | TRBV2 | CASSEFVGRGAKNIQYF | TGTGCCAGCAGTGAATTTGTGGGAAGAGGGGCCAAAAACATTCAGTACTTC
TRBJ2-2 | - | - | TRBV19 | CASIGTWGTGELFF | TGTGCCAGTATTGGAACGTGGGGCACCGGGGAGCTGTTTTTT
TRBJ2-7 | TRBD1 | - | TRBV4-1 | CASSPSQGASYEQYF | TGCGCCAGCAGCCCCTCGCAGGGGGCTTCCTACGAGCAGTACTTC
TRBJ1-4 | - | - | TRBV9 | CASSAAGQRHEKLFF | TGTGCCAGCAGCGCTGCAGGACAGCGCCATGAAAAACTGTTTTTT
TRBJ1-2 | - | - | TRBV30 | CAWGQLTNYGYTF | TGTGCCTGGGGACAGCTAACAAACTATGGCTACACCTTC
TRBJ2-5 | - | - | TRBV5-4 | CASSFPSEETQYF | TGTGCCAGCAGCTTCCCTAGCGAAGAGACCCAGTACTTC
TRBJ1-3 | TRBD1 | - | TRBV4-1 | CASSLSRGSGNTIYF | TGCGCCAGCAGCCTAAGCAGGGGGTCTGGAAACACCATATATTTT
TRBJ2-7 | - | once | TRBV6-1 | CASSEATYEQYF | TGTGCCAGCAGTGAAGCCACCTACGAGCAGTACTTC
TRBJ1-1 | - | - | TRBV18 | CASSPYQGEAFF | TGTGCCAGCTCACCATACCAGGGAGAAGCTTTCTTT
TRBJ1-1 | - | - | TRBV6-1 | CASSFGHLNTEAFF | TGTGCCAGCAGTTTCGGACACCTGAACACTGAAGCTTTCTTT
TRBJ2-5 | TRBD2 | once | TRBV4-1 | CASSLPGGLAGEFGRETQYF | TGCGCCAGCAGCCTGCCCGGGGGACTAGCGGGAGAATTTGGTAGAGAGACCCAGTACTTC
TRBJ2-5 | TRBD2 | - | TRBV5-4 | CASSLFNLAGGQETQYF | TGTGCCAGCAGCTTATTCAACCTAGCGGGAGGCCAAGAGACCCAGTACTTC
TRBJ2-7 | - | - | TRBV25-1 | CASSDTGSVYEQYF | TGTGCCAGCAGTGACACGGGGTCGGTGTACGAGCAGTACTTC
TRBJ1-1 | TRBD1 | - | TRBV5-1 | CASSLARGAPEAEAFF | TGCGCCAGCAGCTTGGCCAGGGGGGCCCCGGAGGCTGAAGCTTTCTTT
TRBJ1-1 | - | once | TRBV5-1 | CASSSLVPGTEAFF | TGCGCCAGCAGCTCCCTTGTGCCTGGGACTGAAGCTTTCTTT
TRBJ2-1 | - | once | TRBV5-5 | CASSLSLIEGNEQFF | TGTGCCAGCAGCTTGAGTCTAATTGAGGGAAATGAGCAGTTCTTC
TRBJ1-1 | TRBD1 | - | TRBV18 | CASSTTGSTEAFF | TGTGCCAGCTCAACGACAGGGAGCACTGAAGCTTTCTTT
TRBJ2-5 | TRBD1 | - | TRBV14 | CASSQDRGTAFQETQYF | TGTGCCAGCAGCCAAGATCGAGGGACAGCCTTCCAAGAGACCCAGTACTTC
TRBJ2-7 | TRBD2 | - | TRBV7-2 | CASSLSGALGYEQYF | TGTGCCAGCAGCTTAAGCGGGGCTCTAGGCTACGAGCAGTACTTC
TRBJ2-3 | - | - | TRBV19 | CASSMAASSHTDTQYF | TGTGCCAGTAGTATGGCAGCGAGCAGTCACACAGATACGCAGTATTTT
TRBJ1-5 | TRBD1 | - | TRBV27 | CASSPQQGVKYQPQHF | TGTGCCAGCAGTCCTCAGCAGGGGGTCAAATATCAGCCCCAGCATTTT
TRBJ1-1 | - | - | TRBV29-1 | CSASPGAAVNTEAFF | TGCAGCGCCTCCCCAGGGGCTGCCGTGAACACTGAAGCTTTCTTT
TRBJ2-1 | TRBD2 | - | TRBV11-3 | CASSLEGSGRAFEQFF | TGTGCCAGCAGCTTAGAGGGTAGCGGGAGGGCCTTTGAGCAGTTCTTC
TRBJ2-7 | - | once | TRBV30 | CAWKRTRTSYEQYF | TGTGCCTGGAAGAGGACACGAACTTCCTACGAGCAGTACTTC
TRBJ2-7 | TRBD2 | - | TRBV19 | CASSTRTSGRLDEQYF | TGTGCCAGTAGTACCAGGACTAGCGGGCGTCTGGACGAGCAGTACTTC
TRBJ1-1 | - | medium-sized | TRBV9 | CASSAPEGKAFF | TGTGCCAGCAGCGCCCCAGAGGGTAAAGCTTTCTTT
TRBJ2-2 | - | - | TRBV6-4 | CASSQRGTGELFF | TGTGCCAGCTCCCAAAGGGGCACCGGGGAGCTGTTTTTT
TRBJ2-2 | TRBD1 | - | TRBV13 | CASSLGDRENTGELFF | TGTGCCAGCAGCTTAGGGGACAGGGAGAACACCGGGGAGCTGTTTTTT
TRBJ2-7 | TRBD2 | - | TRBV7-9 | CASSPTSGSAIGSYEQYF | TGTGCCAGCAGCCCGACTAGCGGGAGTGCCATAGGGTCCTACGAGCAGTACTTC
TRBJ2-5 | - | once | TRBV4-1 | CASTEKLGQETQYF | TGCGCCAGCACCGAAAAACTGGGACAAGAGACCCAGTACTTC
TRBJ2-7 | - | - | TRBV5-1 | CASSQASSYEQYF | TGCGCCAGCAGCCAGGCAAGCTCCTACGAGCAGTACTTC
TRBJ2-1 | TRBD2 | - | TRBV7-9 | CASSSPGLGNNEQFF | TGTGCCAGCAGTTCACCGGGACTAGGGAACAATGAGCAGTTCTTC
TRBJ2-1 | TRBD2 | - | TRBV5-5 | CASSYLAGRENEQFF | TGTGCCAGCAGCTACCTAGCGGGAAGGGAAAATGAGCAGTTCTTC
TRBJ2-4 | - | - | TRBV30 | CAWSVYDRNIQYF | TGTGCCTGGAGTGTCTATGACAGAAACATTCAGTACTTC
TRBJ1-3 | - | - | TRBV6-6 | CASIGAGNTIYF | TGTGCCAGCATAGGGGCTGGAAACACCATATATTTT
TRBJ1-1 | - | - | TRBV30 | CAWGPLNTEAFF | TGTGCCTGGGGACCTTTGAACACTGAAGCTTTCTTT
TRBJ2-7 | - | - | TRBV6-5 | CASSVGVSHEQYF | TGTGCCAGCAGTGTGGGGGTTTCCCACGAGCAGTACTTC
TRBJ1-4 | - | - | TRBV11-1 | CASSFGTLATNEKLFF | TGTGCCAGCAGCTTCGGGACGCTTGCAACTAATGAAAAACTGTTTTTT
TRBJ1-4 | - | few | TRBV19 | CASSIQGREKLFF | TGTGCCAGTAGTATACAGGGAAGGGAAAAACTGTTTTTT
TRBJ2-3 | TRBD2 | - | TRBV7-2 | CASSPGLAADTQYF | TGTGCCAGCAGCCCGGGACTAGCAGCAGATACGCAGTATTTT
TRBJ2-4 | - | - | TRBV28 | CASSLGPNKGKNIQYF | TGTGCCAGCAGTTTAGGGCCGAACAAGGGCAAAAACATTCAGTACTTC
TRBJ2-7 | - | - | TRBV27 | CASSLLATSYEQYF | TGTGCCAGCAGTTTACTAGCGACCTCCTACGAGCAGTACTTC
TRBJ1-2 | - | - | TRBV28 | CASSLSGRIYGYTF | TGTGCCAGCAGTTTATCGGGCAGGATCTATGGCTACACCTTC